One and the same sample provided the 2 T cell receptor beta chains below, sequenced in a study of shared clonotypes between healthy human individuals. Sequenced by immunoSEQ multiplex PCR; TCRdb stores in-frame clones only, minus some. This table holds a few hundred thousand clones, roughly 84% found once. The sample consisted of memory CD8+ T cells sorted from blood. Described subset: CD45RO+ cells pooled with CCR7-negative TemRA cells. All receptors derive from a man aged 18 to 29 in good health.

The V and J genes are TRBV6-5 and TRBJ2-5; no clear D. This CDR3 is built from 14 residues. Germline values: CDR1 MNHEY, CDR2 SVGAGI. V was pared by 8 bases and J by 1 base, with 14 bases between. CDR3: CASWPAPFQETQYF. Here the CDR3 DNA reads TGTGCCAGCTGGCCAGCCCCTTTCCAAGAGACCCAGTACTTC.

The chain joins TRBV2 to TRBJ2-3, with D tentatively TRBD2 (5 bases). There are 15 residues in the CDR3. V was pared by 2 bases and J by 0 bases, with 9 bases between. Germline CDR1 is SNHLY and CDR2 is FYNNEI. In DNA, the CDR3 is TGTGCCAGCAGTGAATGGGCGGGTAGCACAGATACGCAGTATTTT. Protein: CASSEWAGSTDTQYF. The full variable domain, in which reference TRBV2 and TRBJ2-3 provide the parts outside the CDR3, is EPEVTQTPSHQVTQMGQEVILRCVPISNHLYFYWYRQILGQKVEFLVSFYNNEISEKSEIFDDQFSVERPDGSNFTLKIRSTKLEDSAMYFCASSEWAGSTDTQYFGPGTRLTVL.